The 10 T cell receptor beta chains presented below share a single source sample, sequenced in a study of blood T cells in healthy people across ages. Next came a second PCR, run for about 7 to 11 cycles, which used a sample-barcoded 5' primer along with a J-beta primer mix. TCRdb itself ran the 5' RACE reads through MiXCR, one entry per CDR3 protein. Of approximately 790,000 distinct CDR3 sequences listed, about 59% are singletons. Sequencing was performed on blood. These receptors all stem from a young man in good health.

This clonotype was counted once. The rearrangement uses TRBV27 and TRBJ2-5; 8 nucleotides line up with TRBD1. The CDR3 runs to 16 residues. Trimming took 4 bases from V and 3 from J; bases not matched to a gene: 10. The germline gives CDR1 MNHEY, CDR2 SMNVEV (reference sequence). The CDR3 sequence: CASSSHRDRREETQYF. CDR3 nucleotide sequence: TGTGCCAGCAGTTCCCACCGGGACAGGCGGGAAGAGACCCAGTACTTC.

The J gene is TRBJ2-1, the V gene TRBV11-1, with 9 bases aligning to TRBD1. The trim removed 6 bases at V and 2 bases at J, leaving 8 bases unmatched. In germline, CDR1 is SGHAT, CDR2 FQDESV (reference sequence). The CDR3 has 16 amino acids. The CDR3 protein is CASRTNRDRAYNEQFF. The CDR3 DNA reads as TGTGCCAGCAGAACAAACCGGGACAGGGCCTACAATGAGCAGTTCTTC.

The table lists this clonotype with a count of one. J is TRBJ2-1 and V is TRBV7-3, with D possibly matching TRBD1 (6 bases). V lost 3 bases and J 8 bases, leaving 14 bases between the germline ends. Germline V gene sequence: CDR1 SGHTA, CDR2 FQGTGA. The CDR3 has 14 amino acids. CDR3 residues: CASSFSGHEDEQFF. Written as DNA, the CDR3 is TGTGCCAGCAGCTTTTCGGGACATGAGGATGAGCAGTTCTTC.

In this sample, this clonotype turned up once. Relative to the germline gene, one junction end is altered; a read error may explain this. The rearrangement uses TRBV27 and TRBJ2-4; 9 bases align to TRBD1. The CDR3 runs to 14 residues. Per the germline V gene, CDR1 is MNHEY and CDR2 is SMNVEV (reference sequence). CDR3 residues: CASSQDRGSYIRYF. The CDR3 bases are TGTGCCAGCAGTCAGGACAGGGGATCTTACATTCGGTACTTC.

V is TRBV5-5 and J is TRBJ2-5; D not resolved. There are 14 residues in the CDR3. The germline CDR1 and CDR2 sequences are SGHKS and YYEKEE (reference sequence). V was shortened by 0 bases and J by 3 bases, with 9 bases between the two germline ends. The CDR3 loop reads CASSLATGKETQYF. The DNA of the CDR3 is TGTGCCAGCAGCTTGGCGACTGGGAAAGAGACCCAGTACTTC.

The chain carries TRBV29-1 and TRBJ2-7, with D hard to call. The germline V gene encodes CDR1 SQVTM and CDR2 ANQGSEA. V dropped 5 bases and J dropped 3 bases, with 8 bases sitting between them. The CDR3 contains 11 residues. DNA for the CDR3: TGCAGCGTTAGGCAGAGCTACGAGCAGTACTTC. This codes for CSVRQSYEQYF.

This rearrangement joins TRBV29-1 to TRBJ2-7; D gene uncertain. The ends were cut back, 5 bases at V and 1 base at J, with 12 bases in the middle. The germline gives CDR1 SQVTM, CDR2 ANQGSEA. This CDR3 has 13 amino acids. The CDR3 is CSVLSTTSYEQYF. CDR3 in DNA: TGCAGCGTTCTTTCTACGACGTCCTACGAGCAGTACTTC.

The chain joins TRBV4-1 to TRBJ2-5; D call uncertain. The CDR3 is made up of 11 amino acids. CDR1 is MGHRA, CDR2 YSYEKL, per germline. The V and J ends lost 8 bases and 4 bases respectively, with 8 bases between them. CDR3 sequence reads: CASGPGETQYF. Written as DNA, the CDR3 is TGCGCCAGCGGTCCCGGAGAGACCCAGTACTTC.

The table lists this clonotype with a few counts. The chain combines TRBV18 with TRBJ2-1; tentatively, D is TRBD2 (6 bases). The V gene lost 2 bases and the J gene lost 8 bases, with 10 bases spanning the gap. The germline gives CDR1 KGHSH, CDR2 LQKENI. The CDR3 contains 13 residues. In DNA form, the CDR3 reads TGTGCCAGCTCACCATCCGGGACTCATGAGCAGTTCTTC. The encoded protein is CASSPSGTHEQFF.

This clonotype was picked up a small number of times. The rearrangement links TRBV5-6 to TRBJ2-3; TRBD1 might be the D (7 bases). The CDR3 extends over 15 amino acids. V was shortened by 0 bases and J by 3 bases, with 11 bases between the two germline ends. Germline values: CDR1 SGHDT, CDR2 YYEEEE. As DNA, the CDR3 is TGTGCCAGCAGCTTGGCCAGGGGGGAAACAGATACGCAGTATTTT. The encoded protein is CASSLARGETDTQYF.